This is a list of T cell receptor beta chains from one sample in a study of blood T cells in healthy people across ages. TCRdb re-derived calls from the 5' RACE reads in MiXCR, one entry per CDR3 protein. Of over 450,000 distinct CDR3 sequences in the sample, around 24% are singletons; the top ten hold around 10%. This same sample was also taken into another study, of T cells of mothers and their children.

Specimen: blood. These receptors originate from a boy younger than 18 in good health. CDR3s include the opening cysteine and the closing phenylalanine or tryptophan. A D gene is named only where the DNA matches it firmly. Clone size is shown for a subset of rows, as once, few, many or a class of expanded clone.

V	J	size	D	CDR3	DNA
TRBV6-5	TRBJ2-7	few	-	CASTDEGSYEQYF	TGTGCCAGCACCGACGAGGGGAGCTACGAGCAGTACTTC
TRBV20-1	TRBJ2-7	few	TRBD1	CSANLRTGGTSYEQYF	TGCAGTGCTAACCTCCGGACAGGGGGGACCTCCTACGAGCAGTACTTC
TRBV4-2	TRBJ2-1	-	TRBD1	CASSQGGDRGVDAQFF	TGTGCCAGCAGCCAGGGGGGAGACAGGGGAGTTGATGCGCAGTTCTTC
TRBV19	TRBJ1-1	-	-	CASSPPTNGPEAFF	TGTGCCAGTAGTCCTCCGACGAATGGGCCTGAAGCTTTCTTT
TRBV15	TRBJ2-1	-	-	CATSRGTLSYNEQFF	TGTGCCACCAGCAGAGGGACTCTTTCCTACAATGAGCAGTTCTTC
TRBV28	TRBJ2-1	few	TRBD2	CASSSRTSGERHEQFF	TGTGCCAGCAGTTCCCGCACTAGCGGGGAAAGACATGAGCAGTTCTTC
TRBV9	TRBJ1-2	-	-	CASSVDMVASYGYTF	TGTGCCAGCAGCGTAGATATGGTAGCCTCATATGGCTACACCTTC
TRBV7-8	TRBJ1-4	many	TRBD1	CASSFGTEEKLFF	TGTGCCAGCAGCTTCGGGACAGAGGAAAAACTGTTTTTT
TRBV20-1	TRBJ2-1	few	-	CSANRGRGEQFF	TGCAGTGCTAATCGGGGCCGGGGTGAGCAGTTCTTC
TRBV5-1	TRBJ2-1	-	TRBD2	CASSGSGGRGEQFF	TGCGCCAGCAGCGGGTCGGGGGGGCGTGGAGAGCAGTTCTTC
TRBV6-1	TRBJ2-2	-	-	CASRRTPAGAGELFF	TGTGCCAGCAGACGCACACCGGCCGGGGCCGGGGAGCTGTTTTTT
TRBV28	TRBJ2-5	-	TRBD2	CASSSAGGPTETQYF	TGTGCCAGCAGTTCAGCGGGGGGGCCGACCGAGACCCAGTACTTC
TRBV23-1	TRBJ2-2	-	-	CASSQSLKIPGRLRTGELFF	TGCGCCAGCAGTCAATCGCTAAAAATCCCGGGCAGGCTGAGGACCGGGGAGCTGTTTTTT
TRBV12-3/TRBV12-4	TRBJ2-3	-	-	CASSLAAPSSTDTQYF	TGTGCCAGCAGTTTAGCGGCCCCGTCTAGCACAGATACGCAGTATTTT
TRBV12-3/TRBV12-4	TRBJ2-1	many	-	CASTPSGLSQIEQFF	TGTGCCAGCACTCCCAGCGGGCTTTCTCAGATTGAGCAGTTCTTC
TRBV27	TRBJ2-5	-	TRBD1	CASSSLDRVETQYF	TGTGCCAGCAGTTCTCTGGACAGGGTGGAGACCCAGTACTTC
TRBV6-5	TRBJ2-7	-	-	CASSYSVGGLYEQYF	TGTGCCAGCAGTTACTCGGTGGGCGGACTCTACGAGCAGTACTTC
TRBV20-1	TRBJ2-1	-	-	CSARDANYDFYNEQFF	TGCAGTGCTAGAGATGCCAACTACGACTTTTACAATGAGCAGTTCTTC
TRBV7-3	TRBJ1-1	-	-	CASSLTGVEAFF	TGTGCCAGCAGCTTAACAGGGGTTGAAGCTTTCTTT
TRBV6-5	TRBJ1-2	-	-	CASSYPLSGGPLGGCTF	TGTGCCAGCAGTTACCCACTTAGTGGGGGACCTCTTGGTGGCTGCACCTTC
TRBV29-1	TRBJ2-2	many	-	CSVDNTGELFF	TGCAGCGTTGACAACACCGGGGAGCTGTTTTTT
TRBV15	TRBJ2-3	few	TRBD2	CATSRTSDSLTDTQYF	TGTGCCACCAGCAGGACTAGCGACTCCCTCACAGATACGCAGTATTTT
TRBV9	TRBJ2-3	few	-	CASSGQVKETQYF	TGTGCCAGCAGCGGACAAGTTAAGGAGACGCAGTATTTT
TRBV7-2	TRBJ2-5	many	-	CASSARAPAGETQYF	TGTGCCAGCAGCGCGAGAGCCCCAGCGGGAGAGACCCAGTACTTC
TRBV7-9	TRBJ2-2	-	-	CASSLDDRSNTGELFF	TGTGCCAGCAGCTTAGATGACAGATCAAACACCGGGGAGCTGTTTTTT
TRBV20-1	TRBJ2-7	-	-	CSARVPYYEQYF	TGCAGTGCTAGAGTTCCATACTACGAGCAGTACTTC
TRBV20-1	TRBJ2-7	few	-	CSARSRPSSYEQYF	TGCAGTGCTAGATCCCGACCGAGCTCCTACGAGCAGTACTTC
TRBV11-2	TRBJ2-1	-	-	CASRVSGPGEQFF	TGTGCCAGCCGGGTGTCCGGGCCGGGTGAGCAGTTCTTC
TRBV20-1	TRBJ2-5	few	-	CSASTGETQYF	TGCAGTGCTAGCACGGGGGAGACCCAGTACTTC
TRBV7-8	TRBJ2-3	few	TRBD2	CASSLGTSGGSSTDTQYF	TGTGCCAGCAGCTTAGGGACTAGCGGGGGGTCTAGCACAGATACGCAGTATTTT
TRBV7-8	TRBJ2-1	-	-	CASSWRLTNEQFF	TGTGCCAGCAGCTGGCGGTTAACCAATGAGCAGTTCTTC
TRBV9	TRBJ1-4	-	-	CASSVGPGWNEKLFF	TGTGCCAGCAGCGTAGGTCCGGGTTGGAATGAAAAACTGTTTTTT
TRBV7-2	TRBJ1-5	few	-	CASSFAIPGARDQPQHF	TGTGCCAGCAGCTTCGCTATCCCAGGGGCGAGGGATCAGCCCCAGCATTTT
TRBV20-1	TRBJ2-5	-	TRBD2	CSARREGPETQYF	TGCAGTGCCCGGCGGGAGGGCCCAGAGACCCAGTACTTC
TRBV7-6	TRBJ2-1	few	-	CASSFLQGSFDEQFF	TGTGCCAGCAGCTTTTTACAGGGAAGTTTTGATGAGCAGTTCTTC
TRBV13	TRBJ1-2	-	TRBD1	CASSARGQSPYGYTF	TGTGCCAGCAGCGCAAGGGGACAGTCACCCTATGGCTACACCTTC
TRBV27	TRBJ2-3	few	-	CASSLWAASTDTQYF	TGTGCCAGCAGTTTATGGGCGGCTAGCACAGATACGCAGTATTTT
TRBV7-9	TRBJ1-1	many	-	CASSQTVPNTEAFF	TGTGCCAGCAGCCAGACAGTACCGAACACTGAAGCTTTCTTT
TRBV9	TRBJ2-7	-	TRBD2	CASSVAGGDYEQYF	TGTGCCAGCAGCGTAGCGGGGGGGGACTACGAGCAGTACTTC
TRBV4-1	TRBJ2-5	-	-	CASSQELIAQYF	TGCGCCAGCAGCCAAGAATTGATTGCCCAGTACTTC
TRBV11-2	TRBJ2-3	-	TRBD2	CASSQVPGLAGSDTQYF	TGTGCCAGCAGCCAGGTTCCGGGACTAGCGGGTTCAGATACGCAGTATTTT
TRBV7-9	TRBJ2-7	-	-	CASSLETSGSIEQYF	TGTGCCAGCAGCTTAGAGACTAGTGGGTCCATCGAGCAGTACTTC